This TCR beta chain derives from a study of T-cell memory formation after mild COVID-19. For the study at large: Across donors, TCR clusters were largely donor specific. Broader study findings: Researchers found some responding clones in pre-infection memory, a sign that cross-reactive memory joined.

The germline V gene encodes CDR1 SGDLS and CDR2 YYNGEE. The V and J ends lost 4 bases and 6 bases, in that order; junction bases with no gene match: 8. CDR3 size: 14 residues. This clonotype was seen a handful of times. Its antigen is still unknown. With constant-segment primers, 5'RACE yielded cDNA libraries of TCR alpha and TCR beta that carried sample barcodes and UMIs. MiXCR, run by TCRdb on the 5' RACE reads, gives a single entry per CDR3 protein. The table shows approximately 250,000 distinct CDR3 sequences, with about a sixth occurring only once. This chain connects TRBV9 to TRBJ1-1; 8 bases match TRBD1. The origin of this receptor is a man aged 18 to 29 who had mild COVID-19 (a few samples of this study predate the infection). Cell type and time point are not known. The sample taken for sequencing was PBMCs or a T cell subset sorted from them (not recorded which). The chain's CDR3 is CASSPQGARAEAFF. The CDR3 region has the DNA TGTGCCAGCAGCCCTCAGGGGGCTAGGGCTGAAGCTTTCTTT.